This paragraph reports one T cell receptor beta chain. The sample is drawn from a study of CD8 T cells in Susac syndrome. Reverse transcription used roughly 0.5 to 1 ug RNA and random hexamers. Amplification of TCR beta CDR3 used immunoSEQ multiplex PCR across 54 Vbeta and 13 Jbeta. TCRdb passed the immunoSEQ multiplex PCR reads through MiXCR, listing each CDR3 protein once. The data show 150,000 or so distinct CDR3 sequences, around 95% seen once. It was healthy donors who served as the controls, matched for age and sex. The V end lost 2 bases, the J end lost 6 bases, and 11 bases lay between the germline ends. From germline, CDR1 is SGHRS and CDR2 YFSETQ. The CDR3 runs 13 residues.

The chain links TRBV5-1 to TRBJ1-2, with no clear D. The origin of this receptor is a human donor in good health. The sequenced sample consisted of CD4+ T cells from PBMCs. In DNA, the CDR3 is TGCGCCAGCAGCTTTGGACTGGAGAATGGCTACACCTTC. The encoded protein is CASSFGLENGYTF.